This T cell receptor (beta chain) is from a study of blood T cells in healthy people across ages. As for the study in general: In model experiments, template switching was able to capture about one barcoded beta molecule for every two T cells that were present.

Findings and limits, study-wide: The unknown donor CMV status may have confounded expanded clonotype changes.

Next came a second PCR, run for about 7 to 12 cycles, which used a sample-barcoded 5' primer along with a J-beta primer mix. Template switching added a 12-random-nucleotide identifier to every cDNA molecule. TCRdb reanalysed the 5' RACE reads using MiXCR and keeps one entry per CDR3 protein. The sample holds hundreds of thousands of distinct CDR3 sequences; roughly 21% are singletons and the top ten take more than 3%. A word on this clonotype: Its matching antigen is unknown.

This TCR came from a man between 65 and 85 years old in good health. Sequencing was carried out using blood.

The CDR3 nucleotides are TGCAGCGTCGGGACAGGGAGCACAGATACGCAGTATTTT. This translates into CSVGTGSTDTQYF. This rearrangement joins TRBV29-1 to TRBJ2-3, with 9 bases aligning to TRBD1. The CDR3 is made up of 13 amino acids. CDR1 and CDR2 from the germline V gene are SQVTM and ANQGSEA. J gave up 0 bases and V 6 bases, and 1 base lay outside the gene matches.